Detailed here is one TCR beta chain. The record originates from a study of blood T cell repertoires in COVID-19. How the authors handled the data: Amplification with reference gene primers provided the estimates of nucleated cell counts. The method was immunoSEQ multiplex PCR; TCRdb's version includes in-frame clones alone and lacks a portion of them. V, J and clone size derive from that table, while D and trimming were established from the DNA sequence. The data contain 250,000 or so clones, about 80% of them singletons. Trimming took 6 bases from V and 6 from J, leaving 9 bases between them. The CDR3 is 12 amino acids.

Sequencing used peripheral blood. The rearrangement uses TRBV12-3 or TRBV12-4 and TRBJ1-5; D unclear. The receptor was isolated from an elderly woman with acute or convalescent COVID-19. This CDR3 is CASRAGLQPQHF. The CDR3, as DNA: TGTGCCAGCAGGGCTGGCCTTCAGCCCCAGCATTTT.